One sample yielded the 20 T cell receptor beta chains listed below, sequenced in a study of blood T cell repertoires in COVID-19. The table came from immunoSEQ multiplex PCR; TCRdb's copy has only in-frame clones and leaves some out. The sample lists about 21,000 clones, 83% occurring once. The specimen was peripheral blood. The receptors were sampled from a human donor in a cohort sampled during active COVID-19.

CDR3 loop: CASTDRGRYEQYF. The CDR3, as DNA: TGTGCCAGTACGGACAGGGGGCGGTACGAGCAGTACTTC. The rearrangement uses TRBV19 and TRBJ2-7; 11 positions match TRBD1. CDR1 is LNHDA and CDR2 is SQIVND in the germline V gene (reference sequence). The CDR3 consists of 13 residues. J lost 4 bases, V lost 7 bases, and 3 bases had no gene match.

This clone was found once. The chain links TRBV7-2 to TRBJ1-2; 7 bases map to TRBD1. The junction had 13 bases not matched to a gene; V was cut back by 5 bases and J by 13 bases. This CDR3 comprises 13 residues. The germline V gene has CDR1 SGHTA and CDR2 FQGNSA. CDR3 sequence reads: CASSGRDSPLPTF. CDR3 nucleotide sequence: TGTGCCAGCAGCGGAAGGGACAGCCCCCTCCCCACCTTC.

The rearrangement joins TRBV19 to TRBJ2-2; 13 positions match TRBD2. The V and J ends lost 6 bases and 6 bases, in that order; junction bases with no gene match: 10. The CDR3 has 17 residues. CDR1 is LNHDA and CDR2 is SQIVND in the germline V gene (reference sequence). This chain's CDR3 is CASRGTSGAITAGELFF. CDR3 in DNA: TGTGCCAGTAGGGGGACTAGCGGGGCGATCACCGCCGGGGAGCTGTTTTTT.

The rearrangement links TRBV5-1 to TRBJ1-5; TRBD1 might be the D (5 bases). This CDR3 has 13 amino acids. Germline V gives CDR1 SGHRS, CDR2 YFSETQ. With 4 bases removed from V and 7 bases from J, the gap between germline ends came to 12 bases. The CDR3 sequence: CASSPQGRQPQHF. The CDR3 DNA is TGCGCCAGCAGCCCTCAGGGTAGGCAGCCCCAGCATTTT.

The genes are TRBV5-1 and TRBJ1-6, with 7 bases that match TRBD1. J lost 7 bases, V lost 1 base, and 5 bases had no gene match. Germline values: CDR1 SGHRS, CDR2 YFSETQ. The CDR3 has 15 amino acids. CDR3 sequence: CASSLQGGGNSPLHF. As DNA, the CDR3 is TGCGCCAGCAGCTTGCAGGGGGGCGGGAATTCACCCCTCCACTTT.

Judged by abundance, this clone is medium-sized (0.01 to 0.1%). This rearrangement joins TRBV9 to TRBJ1-1; unclear D gene. CDR1 SGDLS and CDR2 YYNGEE come from the germline V gene. V gave up 2 bases and J gave up 0 bases, with 17 bases separating them. The CDR3 runs 17 residues. In nucleotides, the CDR3 is TGTGCCAGCAGCGTCCGAACAGAGCCCCCTTTGAACACTGAAGCTTTCTTT. Translated, it gives CASSVRTEPPLNTEAFF.

The V and J genes are TRBV2 and TRBJ2-3; 7 bases fit TRBD2. Per the germline V gene, CDR1 is SNHLY and CDR2 is FYNNEI. The CDR3 is 14 residues long. V was clipped by 11 bases and J by 2 bases; unmatched bases: 10. CDR3: CAGVGGDDTDTQYF. CDR3 coding DNA: TGTGCCGGCGTGGGGGGGGACGACACAGATACGCAGTATTTT.

The rearrangement uses TRBV30 and TRBJ1-1, with unresolved D. The CDR3 has 13 residues. The V end lost 5 bases, the J end lost 1 base, and 11 bases lay between the germline ends. Germline V CDR1 and CDR2: GTSNPN, SVGIG (reference sequence). CDR3 sequence reads: CAWSRGRNTEAFF. The CDR3, as DNA: TGTGCCTGGTCCCGAGGTCGGAACACTGAAGCTTTCTTT.

The chain couples TRBV11-3 to TRBJ2-3; D is perhaps TRBD2 (7 bases). There are 18 residues in the CDR3. The V end was cut by 0 bases, the J end by 6 bases, with 22 bases between. Germline V gives CDR1 SGHNT, CDR2 YENEEA. For the CDR3, the DNA is TGTGCCAGCAGCTTAGAAACCCGGAGGGGGGGGGAAGGTGATACGCAGTATTTT. It translates to CASSLETRRGGEGDTQYF.

This clone was recorded a few times. J is TRBJ1-1 and V is TRBV27, with D unresolved. Trimming pared 2 bases from V and 1 base from J, leaving 5 bases between. Germline CDR1 reads MNHEY; CDR2 reads SMNVEV (reference sequence). The CDR3 runs to 13 residues. The CDR3 loop reads CASSLRANTEAFF. The DNA of the CDR3 is TGTGCCAGCAGTTTAAGAGCGAACACTGAAGCTTTCTTT.

The CDR3 DNA reads as TGTGCCAGCAGCTCGGGGACAGGGAATATAAATGAGCAGTTCTTC. This translates into CASSSGTGNINEQFF. This chain joins TRBV7-2 and TRBJ2-1, with TRBD1 matching 9 bases. The germline V gene has CDR1 SGHTA and CDR2 FQGNSA. V shed 4 bases and J 7 bases; nucleotides not matched to a gene: 8. This CDR3 contains 15 residues.

A single count supports this clone. The chain recombines TRBV6-6 with TRBJ1-5, with D tentatively TRBD1 (6 bases). The CDR3 is 14 amino acids. Trimming left V 2 bases short and J 7 bases short, with 12 bases between. Germline loops: CDR1 MNHNY, CDR2 SVGAGI (reference sequence). The CDR3 sequence is CASSYGGGGQPQHF. Here the CDR3 DNA reads TGTGCCAGCAGTTACGGGGGGGGCGGGCAGCCCCAGCATTTT.

This chain links TRBV2 with TRBJ1-2; weak D call: TRBD1 (6 bases). The CDR3 loop spans 15 amino acids. V was trimmed by 6 bases and J by 0 bases, leaving 14 bases between them. Germline V gene lookup returns CDR1 SNHLY and CDR2 FYNNEI. The CDR3 DNA follows: TGTGCCAGCAGCCCACAGGGCATCTCTAACTATGGCTACACCTTC. It is translated as CASSPQGISNYGYTF.

This clone was observed a few times. The chain couples TRBV19 to TRBJ1-3, with no clear D. The germline V gene encodes CDR1 LNHDA and CDR2 SQIVND (reference sequence). Trimming pared 7 bases from V and 0 bases from J, leaving 16 bases between. This CDR3 has 16 residues. The CDR3 here is CASTPVGRSSGNTIYF. Written as DNA, the CDR3 is TGTGCCAGTACCCCCGTGGGCAGAAGCTCTGGAAACACCATATATTTT.

This clone was seen a few times. This chain links TRBV9 with TRBJ1-2; D remains unclear. CDR3 length equals 14 residues. Germline assignment: CDR1 SGDLS and CDR2 YYNGEE. Trimming shortened V by 0 bases and J by 8 bases, and 14 bases separated the two germline ends. CDR3 DNA sequence: TGTGCCAGCAGCGTAGGATGGGGAGTGGAAGGCTACACCTTC. This gives the protein CASSVGWGVEGYTF. The variable domain in full, with the rest retrieved from reference TRBV9 and TRBJ1-2, is DSGVTQTPKHLITATGQRVTLRCSPRSGDLSVYWYQQSLDQGLQFLIQYYNGEERAKGNILERFSAQQFPDLHSELNLSSLELGDSALYFCASSVGWGVEGYTFGSGTRLTVV.

The chain carries TRBV4-2 and TRBJ2-3, with D maybe TRBD2 (5 bases). This CDR3 contains 16 residues. Germline CDR1 reads LGHNA; CDR2 reads YNFKEQ. V lost 0 bases, J lost 0 bases, and 10 bases lay in between. This chain's CDR3 is CASSQDTGLSTDTQYF. The CDR3 DNA is TGTGCCAGCAGCCAAGATACGGGATTGAGCACAGATACGCAGTATTTT.

The V gene is TRBV19, the J gene TRBJ1-2, with TRBD1 matching 9 bases. The V gene's germline CDR1 is LNHDA and CDR2 SQIVND (reference sequence). The CDR3 covers 15 residues. V was clipped by 6 bases and J by 2 bases; unmatched bases: 7. CDR3 in DNA: TGTGCCAGTAGGAGGACAGGGGAGGGGAACTATGGCTACACCTTC. Translating gives CASRRTGEGNYGYTF.

This clone came up a few times. The chain carries TRBV9 and TRBJ1-3; unclear D gene. With 0 bases removed from V and 0 bases from J, the gap between germline ends came to 10 bases. The CDR3 length is 16 residues. Germline CDR1 is SGDLS and CDR2 is YYNGEE. CDR3: CASSVGGMSSGNTIYF. The CDR3 coding sequence is TGTGCCAGCAGCGTAGGCGGAATGAGCTCTGGAAACACCATATATTTT.

The V and J genes are TRBV7-2 and TRBJ1-6; weak D call: TRBD1 (5 bases). The germline CDR1 and CDR2 sequences are SGHTA and FQGNSA. Trimming took off 4 bases at V and 6 bases at J, with 19 bases between the two ends. The CDR3 contains 17 residues. The CDR3 nucleotides read TGTGCCAGCAGCTCCGAACGACCGACAGTCGGTAATTCACCCCTCCACTTT. Encoded protein: CASSSERPTVGNSPLHF.

This chain connects TRBV28 to TRBJ1-6, with 7 bases aligning to TRBD1. V lost 4 bases to trimming and J lost 5 bases; unmatched junction nucleotides: 2. The CDR3 runs 14 residues. CDR1 is MDHEN and CDR2 is SYDVKM in the germline V gene. The CDR3 DNA sequence: TGTGCCAGCAGTTCAACAGGGGATAATTCACCCCTCCACTTT. Translation: CASSSTGDNSPLHF.